This TCR beta chain was sequenced in a study of T cells after yellow fever vaccination. Each CDR3 protein is one row after TCRdb ran MiXCR on the 5' RACE reads. Of about 630,000 distinct CDR3 sequences listed, 9% to 15% are singletons. The CDR3 has 19 residues. The V end lost 8 bases, the J end lost 0 bases, and 26 bases lay between the germline ends. The germline V gene encodes CDR1 SGHVS and CDR2 FNYEAQ. In its sample, this clonotype was seen a few times. The clonotype was recovered from a man aged 25-45 years who received the YFV17D yellow fever vaccine. The chain joins TRBV7-6 to TRBJ2-1; D possibly corresponds to TRBD2 (5 bases). The sample was PBMCs, taken on the day of the yellow fever booster vaccination. Here the CDR3 reads CASGGGRGRQDYSYNEQFF. In nucleotides, the CDR3 is TGTGCCAGCGGTGGCGGCCGGGGAAGGCAAGACTACTCCTACAATGAGCAGTTCTTC.